This T cell receptor (beta chain) was captured by sequencing in a study of cytomegalovirus exposure and HLA in healthy donors. Across the study: There were 70 million to 95 million unique TCRs (from HLA-typed donors) in an early data release. Study findings and constraints: TCR beta sequences reportedly predicted most subjects' HLA-A and HLA-B alleles accurately. In vitro testing confirmed three CMV-associated chains as specific for CMV antigens.

This CDR3 is built from 17 residues. The germline V gene encodes CDR1 SGHRS and CDR2 YFSETQ. With 0 bases clipped from V and 0 bases from J, the junction kept 7 bases outside the gene matches. With respect to this clone: Its antigen is not identified.

Primers: 60 Vbeta forward and 13 Jbeta reverse. The protocol was immunoSEQ multiplex PCR, while the TCRdb copy is restricted to in-frame clones and leaves out a portion. The sample lists under 150,000 clones, 82% occurring once. This chain connects TRBV5-1 to TRBJ1-1; 8 bases match TRBD1. The specimen was PBMCs. The sequence derives from a man aged 25-45 years in good health and CMV-seropositive. CDR3 DNA sequence: TGCGCCAGCAGCTTGGCGGGACAGGAAAACATGAACACTGAAGCTTTCTTT. Amino acid sequence: CASSLAGQENMNTEAFF.